The T cell receptor (beta chain) described here comes from a study of blood T cell repertoires in COVID-19 (dated by TCRdb to about 2020). Some background on the complete study: The collaborator samples originated in the United States, Italy and Spain and spanned the acute and convalescent phases of COVID-19. The repertoires were made available in a free public database intended to serve as a resource for research on the immune response to SARS-CoV-2. HLA class I and class II types, where available, came from metadata supplied by the sample provider rather than from assay-based typing. The prospective study material was composed of cDNA or gDNA derived from T cells, B-cell-depleted T cells, or PBMCs. Samples were obtained from the ongoing ImmuneRACE study (first 160 participants) and from about 1,300 subjects provided by 6 global collaborators. Deeply sampled blood TCRbeta repertoires from subjects exposed to, actively infected with, or recovered from COVID-19 were included in the dataset. The sample metadata nearly always contained a de-identified subject ID, COVID-19 status, age in years and sex.

Comment on this clone: The target of this receptor is not known. Per-base quality was not reported, and no clone a single base away is much larger than it.

Overall study results and their limits: The quantity of clinical and demographic metadata differed by source and by participant and was supplied without curation.

TCRbeta CDR3 regions were amplified from genomic DNA using the immunoSEQ Assay, a bias-controlled multiplex PCR. Per the authors' processing: Nucleated cell counts per sample were estimated from amplification of reference gene primers within the assay. To quantify the absolute abundance of each unique TCRbeta CDR3 rearrangement, sequence reads were collapsed and filtered. For each sample, productive Simpson clonality was calculated by taking the square root of Simpson's diversity index across productive rearrangements. TCRdb obtained this table from immuneACCESS and retained in-frame rearrangements with V and J assigned. These tables miss some clones; where compared with another copy, unresolved V genes account for less than half of the shortfall, and the remainder is unexplained. V and J calls and clone size are those listed in that table; D and trimming were worked out from the DNA. The table for this sample lists roughly 80,000 clones; 70% to 90% of them were counted only once. The top ten constitute 17% of the sample.

CDR3 length: 16 amino acids, cysteine to phenylalanine. Kept here is only the CDR3 DNA, which spans 48 bases and is read in frame from base 1. Compared with germline, V lacks 4 bases and J lacks 0 bases; bases without a gene match: 7. Based on the germline V gene, the CDR1 and CDR2 sequences are SGHRS and YFSETQ. The collaborating institutions used their own protocols to collect whole blood in K2EDTA tubes. Collaborator samples were shipped for TCRbeta analysis as frozen whole blood, isolated PBMCs, or DNA extracted from either sample type. The receptor was derived from a man older than 75 in a cohort sampled during active COVID-19. This receptor chain uses TRBV5-1 and TRBJ2-1; 7 bases in the middle match TRBD1. Sequencing was performed on peripheral blood. The CDR3 is CASSLLAGGSYNEQFF. The DNA reads TGCGCCAGCAGCCTCCTGGCAGGGGGCTCCTACAATGAGCAGTTCTTC.